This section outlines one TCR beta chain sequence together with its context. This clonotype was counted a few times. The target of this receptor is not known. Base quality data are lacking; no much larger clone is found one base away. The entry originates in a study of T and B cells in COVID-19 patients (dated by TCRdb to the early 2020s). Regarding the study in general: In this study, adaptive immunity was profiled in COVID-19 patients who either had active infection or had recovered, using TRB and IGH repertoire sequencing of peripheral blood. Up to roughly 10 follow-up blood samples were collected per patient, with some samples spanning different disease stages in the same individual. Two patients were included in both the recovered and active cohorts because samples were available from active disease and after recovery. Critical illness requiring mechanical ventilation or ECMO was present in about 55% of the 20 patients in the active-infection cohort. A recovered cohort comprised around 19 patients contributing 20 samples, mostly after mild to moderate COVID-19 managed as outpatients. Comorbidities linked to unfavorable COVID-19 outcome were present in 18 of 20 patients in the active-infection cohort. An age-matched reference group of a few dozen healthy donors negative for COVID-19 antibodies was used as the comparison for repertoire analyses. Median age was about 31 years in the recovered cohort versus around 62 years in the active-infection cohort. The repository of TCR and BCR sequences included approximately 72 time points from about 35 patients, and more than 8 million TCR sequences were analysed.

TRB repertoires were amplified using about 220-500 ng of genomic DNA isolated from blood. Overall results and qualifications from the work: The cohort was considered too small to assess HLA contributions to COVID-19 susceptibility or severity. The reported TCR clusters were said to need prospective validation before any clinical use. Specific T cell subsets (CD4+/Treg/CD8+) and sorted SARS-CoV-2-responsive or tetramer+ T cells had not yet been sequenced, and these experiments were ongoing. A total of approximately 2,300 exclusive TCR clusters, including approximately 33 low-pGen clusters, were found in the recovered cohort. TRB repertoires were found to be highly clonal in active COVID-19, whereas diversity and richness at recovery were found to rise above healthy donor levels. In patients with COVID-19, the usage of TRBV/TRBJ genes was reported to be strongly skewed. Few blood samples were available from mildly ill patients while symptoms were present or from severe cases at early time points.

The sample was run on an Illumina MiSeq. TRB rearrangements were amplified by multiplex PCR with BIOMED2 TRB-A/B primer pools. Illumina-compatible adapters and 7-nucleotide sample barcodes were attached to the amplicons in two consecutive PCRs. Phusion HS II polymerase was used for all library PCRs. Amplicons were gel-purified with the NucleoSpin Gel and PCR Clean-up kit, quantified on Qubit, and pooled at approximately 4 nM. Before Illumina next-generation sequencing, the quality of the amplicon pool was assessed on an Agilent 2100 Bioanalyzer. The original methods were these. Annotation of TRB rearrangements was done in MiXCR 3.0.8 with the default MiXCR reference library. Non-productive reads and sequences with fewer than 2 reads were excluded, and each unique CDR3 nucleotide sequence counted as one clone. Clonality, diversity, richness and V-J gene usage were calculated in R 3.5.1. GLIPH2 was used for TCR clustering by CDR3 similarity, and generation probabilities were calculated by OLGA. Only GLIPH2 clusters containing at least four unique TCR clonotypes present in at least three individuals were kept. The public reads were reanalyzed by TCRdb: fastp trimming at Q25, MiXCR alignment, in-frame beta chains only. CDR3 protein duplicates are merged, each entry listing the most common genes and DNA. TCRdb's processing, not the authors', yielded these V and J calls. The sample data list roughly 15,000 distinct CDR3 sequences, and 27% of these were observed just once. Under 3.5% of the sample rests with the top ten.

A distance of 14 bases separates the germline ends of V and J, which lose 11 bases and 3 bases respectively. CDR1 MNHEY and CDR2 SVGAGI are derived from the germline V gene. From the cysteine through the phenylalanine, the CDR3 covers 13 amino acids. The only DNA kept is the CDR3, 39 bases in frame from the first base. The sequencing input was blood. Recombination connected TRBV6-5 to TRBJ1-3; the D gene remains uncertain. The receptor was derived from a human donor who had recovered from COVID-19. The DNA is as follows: TGTGCCTCGGCGGGCCCCTTTGGAAACACCATATATTTT. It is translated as CASAGPFGNTIYF.